Listed below are T cell receptor beta chains from one sample, sequenced in a study of vaccination effects on CD4 cells after COVID-19. TCRdb keeps only in-frame clones here, not all; method: immunoSEQ multiplex PCR. The sample includes roughly 35,000 clones, around 73% seen only once; the top ten take around 25%. No cognate antigen is known for these TCRs. The sample was CD4+ T cells from PBMCs cultured with HCoV-OC43 spike peptides, taken before COVID-19 vaccination. The origin of the receptors is a human donor who received a COVID-19 vaccine. CDR3s include the opening cysteine and the closing phenylalanine or tryptophan. Each record gives: J gene, V gene, clone size, CDR3 length, D gene, CDR3 protein, CDR3 DNA. The D gene is left open where the match is weak. Not all rows give a size; the values are once, few, many and, for expanded clones, a class.

j_gene: TRBJ2-7; v_gene: TRBV27; abundance: NA; len: 17; d_gene: TRBD2; CDR3aa: CASNLPTSGLLTYEQYF; CDR3nt: TGTGCCAGCAACCTCCCAACTAGCGGGTTACTAACCTACGAGCAGTACTTC
j_gene: TRBJ1-2; v_gene: TRBV29-1; abundance: NA; len: 12; d_gene: TRBD1; CDR3aa: CSVTRGQGSYTF; CDR3nt: TGCAGCGTGACCCGTGGACAGGGGAGCTACACCTTC
j_gene: TRBJ2-7; v_gene: TRBV6-5; abundance: NA; len: 15; d_gene: NA; CDR3aa: CASIPGGSAAYEQYF; CDR3nt: TGTGCCAGCATACCCGGTGGCTCGGCGGCCTACGAGCAGTACTTC
j_gene: TRBJ1-6; v_gene: TRBV30; abundance: NA; len: 15; d_gene: NA; CDR3aa: CACRTQSSYNSPLHF; CDR3nt: TGTGCCTGTCGGACGCAGAGCTCCTATAATTCACCCCTCCACTTT
j_gene: TRBJ2-7; v_gene: TRBV4-3; abundance: NA; len: 16; d_gene: NA; CDR3aa: CASSQEITRFSYEQYF; CDR3nt: TGCGCCAGCAGCCAAGAGATTACCCGGTTCTCCTACGAGCAGTACTTC
j_gene: TRBJ1-1; v_gene: TRBV19; abundance: NA; len: 16; d_gene: NA; CDR3aa: CASSIDLGLLNTEAFF; CDR3nt: TGTGCCAGTAGTATAGATCTTGGACTCTTGAACACTGAAGCTTTCTTT
j_gene: TRBJ2-4; v_gene: TRBV21-1; abundance: NA; len: 14; d_gene: NA; CDR3aa: CASRGELAKNIQYF; CDR3nt: TGTGCCAGCAGGGGCGAGTTGGCCAAAAACATTCAGTACTTC
j_gene: TRBJ2-7; v_gene: TRBV2; abundance: NA; len: 15; d_gene: NA; CDR3aa: CASSVRAGRALEQYF; CDR3nt: TGTGCCAGCAGTGTGAGGGCAGGGCGGGCACTCGAGCAGTACTTC
j_gene: TRBJ1-2; v_gene: TRBV7-8; abundance: once; len: 15; d_gene: NA; CDR3aa: CASSLEGPPLSGYTF; CDR3nt: TGTGCCAGCAGCTTAGAGGGTCCGCCATTATCCGGCTACACCTTC
j_gene: TRBJ2-2; v_gene: TRBV11-1; abundance: NA; len: 15; d_gene: TRBD1; CDR3aa: CTSSLRTGDTGELFF; CDR3nt: TGTACCAGCAGCTTACGGACAGGGGACACCGGGGAGCTGTTTTTT
j_gene: TRBJ2-2; v_gene: TRBV19; abundance: NA; len: 14; d_gene: TRBD1; CDR3aa: CASRSQGWTGELFF; CDR3nt: TGTGCCAGTAGATCACAGGGGTGGACCGGGGAGCTGTTTTTT
j_gene: TRBJ2-2; v_gene: TRBV5-6; abundance: NA; len: 16; d_gene: NA; CDR3aa: CASSFGQTLNTGELFF; CDR3nt: TGTGCCAGCAGCTTTGGGCAGACACTGAACACCGGGGAGCTGTTTTTT
j_gene: TRBJ2-3; v_gene: TRBV5-4; abundance: NA; len: 15; d_gene: NA; CDR3aa: CASSLDRADTDTQYF; CDR3nt: TGTGCCAGCAGCTTGGACAGGGCTGACACAGATACGCAGTATTTT
j_gene: TRBJ1-2; v_gene: TRBV6-2/TRBV6-3; abundance: few; len: 14; d_gene: NA; CDR3aa: CASSLGWTNYGYTF; CDR3nt: TGTGCCAGCAGTCTCGGTTGGACTAACTATGGCTACACCTTC
j_gene: TRBJ2-2; v_gene: TRBV5-1; abundance: NA; len: 16; d_gene: NA; CDR3aa: CASSLAGRRNTGELFF; CDR3nt: TGCGCCAGCAGCTTGGCTGGGCGGCGGAACACCGGGGAGCTGTTTTTT
j_gene: TRBJ1-1; v_gene: TRBV29-1; abundance: few; len: 13; d_gene: NA; CDR3aa: CSVDKRLNTEAFF; CDR3nt: TGCAGCGTTGATAAACGGTTGAACACTGAAGCTTTCTTT
j_gene: TRBJ1-4; v_gene: TRBV18; abundance: NA; len: 14; d_gene: NA; CDR3aa: CASSPGLGGLKLFF; CDR3nt: TGTGCCAGCTCACCAGGCTTGGGAGGGTTGAAACTGTTTTTT
j_gene: TRBJ2-5; v_gene: TRBV18; abundance: NA; len: 18; d_gene: NA; CDR3aa: CASSPLPLGGGAKETQYF; CDR3nt: TGTGCCAGCTCTCCTCTCCCCTTAGGGGGAGGCGCAAAAGAGACCCAGTACTTC
j_gene: TRBJ2-5; v_gene: TRBV5-6; abundance: NA; len: 15; d_gene: TRBD1; CDR3aa: CASSPWTGHRETQYF; CDR3nt: TGTGCCAGCAGCCCCTGGACAGGGCACCGAGAGACCCAGTACTTC
j_gene: TRBJ1-1; v_gene: TRBV12-3/TRBV12-4; abundance: NA; len: 12; d_gene: NA; CDR3aa: CASTGGRTEAFF; CDR3nt: TGTGCCAGTACGGGGGGGCGGACTGAAGCTTTCTTT
j_gene: TRBJ2-1; v_gene: TRBV5-5; abundance: NA; len: 16; d_gene: TRBD2; CDR3aa: CASSSGLAGATNEQFF; CDR3nt: TGTGCCAGCAGCTCAGGACTAGCGGGGGCAACCAATGAGCAGTTCTTC
j_gene: TRBJ1-1; v_gene: TRBV24-1; abundance: NA; len: 19; d_gene: TRBD1; CDR3aa: CATSDLWDRGREKNTEAFF; CDR3nt: TGTGCCACCAGTGATTTGTGGGACAGGGGGCGCGAAAAGAACACTGAAGCTTTCTTT
j_gene: TRBJ2-1; v_gene: TRBV5-1; abundance: once; len: 14; d_gene: NA; CDR3aa: CASSGGHPVNEQFF; CDR3nt: TGCGCCAGCAGCGGAGGACACCCCGTCAATGAGCAGTTCTTC
j_gene: TRBJ1-2; v_gene: TRBV5-4; abundance: once; len: 15; d_gene: NA; CDR3aa: CASSLDVGIDYGYTF; CDR3nt: TGTGCCAGCAGCTTGGACGTAGGGATAGACTATGGCTACACCTTC
j_gene: TRBJ1-2; v_gene: TRBV11-2; abundance: NA; len: 14; d_gene: NA; CDR3aa: CASSLGRSSYGYTF; CDR3nt: TGTGCCAGCAGCTTAGGCCGGTCCTCCTATGGCTACACCTTC
j_gene: TRBJ2-1; v_gene: TRBV11-1; abundance: few; len: 14; d_gene: NA; CDR3aa: CASSLRGSYNEQFF; CDR3nt: TGTGCCAGCAGCCTTCGGGGGAGCTACAATGAGCAGTTCTTC
j_gene: TRBJ1-3; v_gene: TRBV4-2; abundance: NA; len: 20; d_gene: TRBD1; CDR3aa: CASSQVSGDRKYFSGNTIYF; CDR3nt: TGTGCCAGCAGCCAAGTTTCGGGGGACAGGAAATATTTCTCTGGAAACACCATATATTTT
j_gene: TRBJ2-1; v_gene: TRBV2; abundance: NA; len: 12; d_gene: NA; CDR3aa: CASSVVRNEQFF; CDR3nt: TGTGCCAGCAGCGTAGTGAGGAATGAGCAGTTCTTC
j_gene: TRBJ1-5; v_gene: TRBV28; abundance: NA; len: 15; d_gene: NA; CDR3aa: CASRSPPGGNQPQHF; CDR3nt: TGTGCCAGCAGGTCACCCCCAGGGGGCAATCAGCCCCAGCATTTT